This T cell receptor (beta chain) originates from a study of T cell responses to AZD1222 COVID-19 vaccine. Study-wide results and limits: The study reported that nearly half of spike-specific TCRs target unmutated variant regions.

The method was immunoSEQ multiplex PCR; TCRdb's version includes in-frame clones alone and lacks a portion of them. This repertoire shows under 150,000 clones, nearly 95% found once; its top ten account for 4.5% to 6%. The CDR3 totals 17 residues. Per the germline V gene, CDR1 is SGDLS and CDR2 is YYNGEE. Trimming removed 3 bases at V and 0 bases at J, with 18 bases between. Comments on this clone: Its specificity is not known.

The chain links TRBV9 to TRBJ1-2, with D hard to call. This clonotype was obtained from an adult in good health. The source material was peripheral blood, sampled on day 0 of AZD1222 vaccination. CDR3 nucleotide sequence: TGTGCCAGCAGCGCATCCATTGCTCTCCAAGCTAACTATGGCTACACCTTC. Protein: CASSASIALQANYGYTF.